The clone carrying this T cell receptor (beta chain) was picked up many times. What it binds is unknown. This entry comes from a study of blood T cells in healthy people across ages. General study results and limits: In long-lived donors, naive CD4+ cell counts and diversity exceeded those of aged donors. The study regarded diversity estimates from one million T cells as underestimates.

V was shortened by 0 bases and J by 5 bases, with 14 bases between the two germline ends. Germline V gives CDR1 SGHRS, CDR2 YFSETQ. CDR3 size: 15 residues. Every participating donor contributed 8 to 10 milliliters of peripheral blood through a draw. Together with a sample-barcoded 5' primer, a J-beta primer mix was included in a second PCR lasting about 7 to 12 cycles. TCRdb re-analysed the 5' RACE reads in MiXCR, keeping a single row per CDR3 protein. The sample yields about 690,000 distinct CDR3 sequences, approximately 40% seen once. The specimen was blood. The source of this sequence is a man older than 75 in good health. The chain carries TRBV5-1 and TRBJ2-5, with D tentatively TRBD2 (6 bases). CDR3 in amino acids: CASSLDPGVGETQYF. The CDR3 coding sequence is TGCGCCAGCAGCTTGGATCCGGGAGTAGGCGAGACCCAGTACTTC.